This T cell receptor beta chain appears in the sequencing data of a study of cytomegalovirus exposure and HLA in healthy donors. With regard to this clone: What it binds is not known.

Findings and limits, study-wide: Confirmation in vitro established that three CMV-associated chains were specific for CMV antigens. In a later analysis, TCR beta V- and J-gene trimming showed a link to a missense DCLRE1C variant. Reportedly, fewer N-insertions than the roughly 600-donor mean appeared in an Asian-associated ancestry cluster in a later analysis. The presence/absence work took it that sequencing depth was about the same across donors.

60 Vbeta and 13 Jbeta primers were used in PCR. Some clones are missing from TCRdb's copy, which holds only in-frame ones; the method was immunoSEQ multiplex PCR. Found here are tens of thousands of clones, roughly 73% of them singletons; the top ten hold roughly 25%. This receptor was identified in a woman between 40 and 50 years old in good health and CMV-seropositive. The specimen sequenced was PBMCs.

For the CDR3, the DNA is TGTGCCAGCAGCTTACTAGGGAACACCGGGGAGCTGTTTTTT. As protein: CASSLLGNTGELFF. The chain uses TRBV5-6 and TRBJ2-2; D is possibly TRBD2 (5 bases). CDR3 length: 14 residues. V shed 2 bases and J shed 1 base, with 6 bases lying between them. The V gene's germline CDR1 is SGHDT and CDR2 YYEEEE.